The 2 T cell receptor beta chains listed next were all sequenced from one sample in a study of Ad26.COV2.S vaccination and SARS-CoV-2 variants. Treatment of the sample: approximately 18 received Ad26.COV2.S at low or high dose, single or two shots; about 5 received placebo; per-sample allocation not given. At day 63 after the first vaccine or placebo injection, samples were drawn. Assay used: immunoSEQ multiplex PCR; TCRdb lists only in-frame clones, some missing. The sample has hundreds of thousands of clones; 70% to 90% are singletons. Here the sequenced sample was peripheral blood, taken in a trial of Ad26.COV2.S vaccine versus placebo. These receptors all come from a person aged 18-60 years who received the Ad26.COV2.S COVID-19 vaccine or a placebo.

The V gene is TRBV3-1 (or the pseudogene TRBV3-2), the J gene TRBJ1-2; no reliable D call. Trimming cost V 0 bases and J 4 bases, with 12 bases left between them. CDR3 length: 15 amino acids. Looked up from germline, CDR1 is LGHDT and CDR2 is YNNKEL (reference sequence). The CDR3 spells CASSQDLGTPYGYTF. In nucleotides, the CDR3 is TGTGCCAGCAGCCAAGATCTGGGCACCCCCTATGGCTACACCTTC.

The chain couples TRBV11-2 to TRBJ1-5, with TRBD1 as a possible D gene (5 bases). V lost 5 bases and J lost 2, with 13 bases in between. The CDR3 covers 15 residues. The germline gives CDR1 SGHAT, CDR2 FQNNGV. The CDR3 coding sequence is TGTGCCAGCAGCATGAGCGACAGAGGCAATCAGCCCCAGCATTTT. Protein sequence: CASSMSDRGNQPQHF.